This T cell receptor (beta chain) was recorded in a study of neurological immune-mediated disorders (dated by TCRdb to the late 2010s). Context from the whole study: Among the approximately 34 multiple sclerosis patients, about 31 had relapsing-remitting MS and 3 had secondary progressive MS. The roughly 110 TCR-beta libraries covered PBMC samples along with longitudinal samples, technical triplicates, and paired sorted CD4+ and CD8+ T-cell subsets. The cohort comprised about 71 subjects: roughly 14 HAM/TSP patients, some 34 multiple sclerosis patients and about 20 healthy controls. Using UMI-based sequencing, the study compared peripheral blood TCR-beta repertoires from patients with HTLV-I-associated myelopathy (HAM/TSP), patients with multiple sclerosis, and healthy controls. Here is what the overall study found, with its caveats: The MS cluster showed no association with clinical or MRI features, and the authors stated that larger cohorts are needed. Phylogenetic analysis grouped repertoires from 18 of 34 MS patients into a cluster of related CDR3 sequences, suggesting a possible repertoire-level signature. No identical CDR3 amino acid sequences were shared among expanded clones across subjects, suggesting private TCR-beta repertoires in all groups. TCR clonal expansion was highest in HAM/TSP patients and lowest in MS patients, with MS patients falling below even healthy controls.

For unsorted PBMC libraries, 2 million PBMCs were used after storage in RNAlater at -80 degrees C until RNA extraction. The multiple sclerosis patients were enrolled in a US clinical protocol that evaluated disease progression with magnetic resonance imaging. PBMCs were separated from peripheral blood using Ficoll-Hypaque density gradient centrifugation and then cryopreserved in liquid nitrogen. cDNA was synthesized by template-switch 5'RACE using a primer with a 10-nucleotide random unique molecular identifier that tagged each TCR transcript. Every sequencing run yielded over 170 million TCR-beta sequences covering 15-18 subjects. Total RNA was extracted with the RNeasy kit. TCR-beta VDJ regions were amplified with primers for the TCR constant region and the 5'RACE anchor, using the KAPA Real-time Library Amplification kit. Sample indexes and Illumina adaptors were added in a first PCR, and a second PCR then increased library yield. The roughly 650 bp TCR product was size-selected on a 2% E-gel SizeSelection system after Ampure bead purification. Before pooling, library quality was checked on a Bioanalyzer, concentration was measured with Qubit, and libraries were quantified with the Kapa Library Quantification kit. Libraries were sequenced paired-end 2 x 150 bp on an Illumina HiSeq 2500. To increase sequence diversity, about 23-30% phiX was spiked into each library pool. From the authors' description of their analysis: Quality-filtered reads were processed with the UMI-based MiGEC pipeline, which removed over 85% of raw TCR sequences during error correction. VDJ genes were aligned to IMGT germline references, and each clonotype was defined by a unique CDR3 amino acid sequence together with V-J genes. Clonal expansion, Shannon diversity and CDR3 relatedness (CalcPairwiseDistances, ClusterSamples) were evaluated with VDJtools, and phylogenetic trees were built with CLCbio workbench. A clone was classed as expanded if it had 8 or more unique UMIs, a cutoff based on coefficient-of-variation modelling across technical triplicates. TCRdb trimmed the raw reads at Q25, called clones with MiXCR and kept productive beta chains. Each entry is one CDR3 protein sequence, shown with its most common DNA and genes. TCRdb's processing, not the authors' own work, is the source of the V and J calls. This sample is represented by roughly 74,000 distinct CDR3 sequences; around 5.5% of them were singletons. 6% to 9.5% of the sample lies in the top ten.

Compared with the rest of its sample, this clonotype is medium-sized (0.01 to 0.1%). Its recognized antigen is unknown. One base away there is no much larger clone; base qualities are not given. Sequenced input: PBMCs. The sequence was collected from a man younger than 30 with multiple sclerosis.

The CDR3 is CAISGGTVSYEQYF. The nucleotides are TGTGCCATCAGTGGGGGGACAGTCTCCTACGAGCAGTACTTC. Here the chain combines TRBV10-3 and TRBJ2-7; 7 central nucleotides agree with TRBD1. The CDR3, cysteine through phenylalanine, is 14 amino acids long. Solely the CDR3 DNA is kept, with 42 bases framed from the first base. Reading the germline V gene gives CDR1 ENHRY and CDR2 SYGVKD. V lost 4 bases and J lost 0 bases, and the count of bases not matched to a germline gene is 3.